This T cell receptor (beta chain) comes out of a study of blood T cell repertoires in COVID-19 (dated by TCRdb to about 2020). For context, the study as a whole: The collaborator samples originated in the United States, Italy and Spain and spanned the acute and convalescent phases of COVID-19. The material from the prospective study consisted of cDNA or gDNA derived from T cells, B-cell-depleted T cells, or PBMCs. Nearly every sample came with metadata listing a de-identified subject ID, COVID-19 status, age in years and sex. The repertoires were made available in a free public database intended to serve as a resource for research on the immune response to SARS-CoV-2. Deeply sampled blood TCRbeta repertoires from subjects exposed to, actively infected with, or recovered from COVID-19 were included in the dataset. Where available, HLA class I and class II types were taken from metadata supplied by the sample provider and were not determined by assay-based typing. Samples came from the ongoing ImmuneRACE study (first 160 participants) plus 1,254 subjects from 6 global collaborators. Results and caveats for the whole study, not just this receptor: The quantity of clinical and demographic metadata differed by source and by participant and was supplied without curation.

The collaborating institutions used their own protocols to collect whole blood in K2EDTA tubes. For TCRbeta analysis, collaborator samples were shipped as frozen whole blood, as isolated PBMCs, or as DNA extracted from either sample type. Details on this clone: The target of this receptor is not known. No quality values exist for individual bases; no much larger clone is one base distant.

V and J are truncated by 3 bases and 4 bases respectively, leaving an intervening sequence of 12 bases. The CDR3 has 15 amino acids, counting the end cysteine and phenylalanine. Left in the record is the CDR3 DNA by itself, 45 bases read in frame from the first base. Taken from the germline V gene, the CDR1 and CDR2 loops are KGHDR and SFDVKD. TCRbeta CDR3 regions were amplified from genomic DNA by means of the immunoSEQ Assay, a bias-controlled multiplex PCR. The published analysis was carried out like this. The number of nucleated cells in each sample was estimated by amplification of reference gene primers within the assay. Sequence reads were collapsed and filtered to measure the absolute abundance of every unique TCRbeta CDR3 rearrangement. Productive Simpson clonality was computed per sample as the square root of Simpson's diversity index over productive rearrangements. In TCRdb, the immuneACCESS table is reduced to in-frame sequences with V and J assigned. These tables do not hold every clone; where another copy was compared, an unresolved V gene accounts for under half, and the others remain unexplained. V and J calls and clone size are given by that table; D and trimming were obtained from the DNA. The sample profile shows 210,000 or so clones; roughly 90% of them were found once. The ten largest clones add up to roughly 2% of the sample.

The material sequenced was peripheral blood. The sequence links TRBV24-1 to TRBJ2-1, with a tentative D gene TRBD1 over 6 matching bases. This TCR came from a woman between 50 and 59 years old with acute or convalescent COVID-19. CDR3 sequence: CATSDPGARYNEQFF. The DNA sequence is TGTGCCACCAGTGATCCAGGGGCTCGATACAATGAGCAGTTCTTC.